This passage covers 14 T cell receptor beta chains from one sample sequenced in a study of read filtering for tumor transcriptome and immune sequencing. From around 440 ng of RNA, a library with molecular barcoded alpha/delta and beta/gamma adaptors was made. MiXCR was run by TCRdb on the reads, yielding one entry per CDR3 protein. The profile shows approximately 57,000 distinct CDR3 sequences, 9% to 15% of them singletons. The specimen sequenced was a population of CD138-negative cells sorted from bone marrow. The source of these receptors is a donor at least 40 years old with multiple myeloma.

This clonotype was seen repeatedly, ten times or more. The V and J genes are TRBV5-6 and TRBJ2-7, with 9 bases matching TRBD1. The J segment lost 4 bases and the V segment lost 1 base, leaving 3 bases of the junction unmatched. This CDR3 is 14 amino acids long. Germline V gives CDR1 SGHDT, CDR2 YYEEEE. This CDR3 reads CASSLPGQGYEQYF. CDR3 coding DNA: TGTGCCAGCAGCTTGCCGGGACAGGGTTACGAGCAGTACTTC.

Ten or more counts support this clonotype. V usage is TRBV5-5 and J usage is TRBJ1-4; 8 bases are a match to TRBD1. CDR3 size: 16 residues. Trimming took 4 bases from V and 4 from J; bases not matched to a gene: 9. Germline loops: CDR1 SGHKS, CDR2 YYEKEE (reference sequence). As DNA, the CDR3 is TGTGCCAGCAGCCCCGGGGCGACAGGGGATAATGAAAAACTGTTTTTT. Amino acids: CASSPGATGDNEKLFF.

This clonotype was seen ten or more times. CDR3 in amino acids: CASSQTNTGELFF. Written as DNA, the CDR3 is TGTGCCAGCAGCCAAACTAACACCGGGGAGCTGTTTTTT. The chain employs TRBV3-1 and TRBJ2-2, with D uncertain. V shed 2 bases and J shed 2 bases, with 3 bases lying between them. In germline, CDR1 is LGHDT, CDR2 YNNKEL (reference sequence). The CDR3 length is 13 residues.

This clonotype was counted at least ten times. V is TRBV4-2 and J is TRBJ2-1; D tentatively fits TRBD1 or TRBD2 (6 bases each). The germline V gene encodes CDR1 LGHNA and CDR2 YNFKEQ. The CDR3 covers 15 residues. Between the trimmed V and J ends, which lost 0 bases and 6 bases, there was a span of 12 bases. CDR3 nucleotides: TGTGCCAGCAGCCAAGATACTAGCAGGGGCAATGAGCAGTTCTTC. Protein product: CASSQDTSRGNEQFF.

As concerns this clonotype: Germline and junction disagree at one end, which may indicate a read error. The chain combines TRBV28 with TRBJ1-1; D is undetermined. Germline lookup yields CDR1 MDHEN and CDR2 SYDVKM. CDR3 size: 12 residues. CDR3 protein: CASTPRNTGAFF. The CDR3 DNA reads TGTGCCAGCACCCCGAGGAACACTGGAGCTTTCTTT.

In its sample, this clonotype was seen once. The likely explanation is a read error, given a far larger clone one base away. The CDR3 DNA sequence: TGTGCCAGCAGCTTAAACGGACAGGTCGGAGATACGCAGTATTTT. Its translation: CASSLNGQVGDTQYF. V and J are TRBV7-8 and TRBJ2-3; 7 positions match TRBD1. Germline values: CDR1 SGHVS, CDR2 FQNEAQ. The V gene end was trimmed by 2 bases and the J gene end by 5 bases; junction bases not matched to a gene: 7. The CDR3 is 15 amino acids.

The sample holds many counts of this clonotype. The genes are TRBV5-1 and TRBJ1-1; D unclear. The CDR3 is made up of 14 amino acids. V was trimmed by 0 bases and J by 0 bases, leaving 6 bases between them. Germline CDR1 SGHRS, CDR2 YFSETQ. CDR3 nucleotides: TGCGCCAGCAGCTTGGACGGAATGAACACTGAAGCTTTCTTT. Amino acids: CASSLDGMNTEAFF. The entire variable domain, with the rest obtained from reference TRBV5-1 and TRBJ1-1, is as follows: KAGVTQTPRYLIKTRGQQVTLSCSPISGHRSVSWYQQTPGQGLQFLFEYFSETQRNKGNFPGRFSGRQFSNSRSEMNVSTLELGDSALYLCASSLDGMNTEAFFGQGTRLTVV.

The rearrangement joins TRBV27 to TRBJ2-1; D not resolved. V shed 3 bases and J shed 0 bases, with 12 bases lying between them. This CDR3 has 16 amino acids. In germline, CDR1 is MNHEY, CDR2 SMNVEV (reference sequence). The CDR3 sequence: CASSFYSPPSYNEQFF. For the CDR3, the DNA is TGTGCCAGCAGTTTTTACTCCCCTCCCTCCTACAATGAGCAGTTCTTC.

This clonotype was counted many times. The DNA of the CDR3 is TGTGCCAGCAGCTTAACTCCTTCTAAAGCCTCCTACGAGCAGTACTTC. This sequence encodes CASSLTPSKASYEQYF. The genes are TRBV7-3 and TRBJ2-7; D is unresolved. The CDR3 is 16 amino acids. Trimming took 0 bases from V and 0 from J, leaving 12 bases between them. Per germline, CDR1 SGHTA and CDR2 FQGTGA.

This clonotype occurred many times. A much larger clone is a single base away; this may be a read error. This chain uses TRBV7-9 with TRBJ2-1; D is uncertain. The germline CDR1 and CDR2 sequences are SEHNR and FQNEAQ (reference sequence). This CDR3 is built from 12 residues. The V end lost 1 base, the J end lost 12 bases, and 10 bases lay between the germline ends. CDR3: CASSLVSDGQFF. The CDR3 DNA follows: TGTGCCAGCAGCTTAGTTTCGGATGGGCAGTTCTTC.

This clonotype was observed at least ten times. V is TRBV10-3 and J is TRBJ2-1, with 11 bases lining up with TRBD1. Germline CDR1 and CDR2: ENHRY and SYGVKD. After removal of 5 bases from V and 8 bases from J, the junction contained 8 bases not matched to a gene. The CDR3 extends over 15 amino acids. This CDR3 is CAISYPGQGVDEQFF. DNA of the CDR3: TGTGCCATCAGTTACCCGGGACAGGGGGTGGATGAGCAGTTCTTC.

This clonotype was counted many times. V usage is TRBV7-9 and J usage is TRBJ1-1, with TRBD1 matching over 7 bases. CDR3 length: 16 amino acids. V trimming: 6 bases; J trimming: 5 bases; junction bases outside the gene matches: 15. Looked up from germline, CDR1 is SEHNR and CDR2 is FQNEAQ (reference sequence). CDR3 DNA sequence: TGTGCCAGCAGTCCATTGAAGACAGGGCTCGGAACTGAAGCTTTCTTT. This translates into CASSPLKTGLGTEAFF.

This clonotype was found many times. This chain uses TRBV7-2 with TRBJ2-7, with 9 bases matching TRBD1. CDR3 length: 15 residues. Germline CDR1 and CDR2: SGHTA and FQGNSA. J gave up 3 bases and V 5 bases, and 8 bases lay outside the gene matches. Written as DNA, the CDR3 is TGTGCCAGCAGCCCGGGACAGGGTCGATTCTACGAGCAGTACTTC. The encoded protein is CASSPGQGRFYEQYF.

This clonotype was detected a few times. This rearrangement joins TRBV6-1 to TRBJ2-7, with 10 bases identical to TRBD1. The trim removed 6 bases at V and 1 base at J, leaving 3 bases unmatched. Per germline, CDR1 MNHNS and CDR2 SASEGT. CDR3 length: 14 residues. DNA for the CDR3: TGTGCCAGCAGGAGGACAGGGGGATCCTACGAGCAGTACTTC. This gives the protein CASRRTGGSYEQYF.